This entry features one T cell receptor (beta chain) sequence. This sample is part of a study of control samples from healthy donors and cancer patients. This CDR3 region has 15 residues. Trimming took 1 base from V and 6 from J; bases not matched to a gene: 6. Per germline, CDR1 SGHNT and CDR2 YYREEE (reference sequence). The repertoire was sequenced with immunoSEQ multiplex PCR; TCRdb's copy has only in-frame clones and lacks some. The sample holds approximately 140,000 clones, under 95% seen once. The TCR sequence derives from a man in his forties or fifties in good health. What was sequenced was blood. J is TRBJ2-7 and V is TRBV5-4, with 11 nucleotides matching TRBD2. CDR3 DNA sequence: TGTGCCAGCAGCTTGTTTAGCGGGAGGGCCTCCGAGCAGTACTTC. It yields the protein CASSLFSGRASEQYF.